This TCR beta chain is from a study of cytomegalovirus exposure and HLA in healthy donors. This clone was seen a few times. The CDR3 consists of 13 residues. Between the trimmed V and J ends, which lost 7 bases and 8 bases, there was a span of 14 bases. Primers for the PCR totalled 60 Vbeta and 13 Jbeta. The repertoire was sequenced with immunoSEQ multiplex PCR; TCRdb's copy has only in-frame clones and lacks some. The table includes approximately 290,000 clones, over 70% detected once. The sample taken for sequencing was PBMCs. This sequence originates from a girl aged 2-10 years in good health and CMV-seronegative. The V gene is TRBV23-1, the J gene TRBJ1-4; tentative D call: TRBD1 (5 bases). TRBV23-1 belongs to the ORF category, with a function that is uncertain. The CDR3 loop reads CASIYRFNEKLFF. The CDR3 DNA reads as TGCGCCAGCATTTACAGGTTTAACGAAAAACTGTTTTTT.